This T cell receptor beta chain was obtained from a study of blood T cell repertoires in COVID-19 (dated by TCRdb to about 2020). As for the study more broadly: Samples covering the acute and convalescent phases of COVID-19 were provided by collaborators in the United States, Italy and Spain. The repertoires were made available in a free public database intended to serve as a resource for research on the immune response to SARS-CoV-2. The prospective study material was composed of cDNA or gDNA derived from T cells, B-cell-depleted T cells, or PBMCs. A de-identified subject ID, COVID-19 status, age in years and sex were almost always included in the sample metadata. Where available, HLA class I and class II types were taken from metadata supplied by the sample provider and were not determined by assay-based typing. Subjects who had been exposed to COVID-19, were actively infected with it, or had recovered from it provided the deeply sampled blood TCRbeta repertoires that made up the dataset. The samples were drawn from the first 160 participants of the ongoing ImmuneRACE study and from under 1,500 subjects provided by 6 global collaborators. What the study reported, not specific to this receptor: The quantity of clinical and demographic metadata differed by source and by participant and was supplied without curation.

Of note for this clone: The target of this receptor is not known. No clone much larger than this one lies a single base away; base qualities are absent.

Each collaborating institution followed its own protocols to collect whole blood in K2EDTA tubes. For TCRbeta analysis, collaborators shipped samples as frozen whole blood, isolated PBMCs, or DNA extracted from either of those sample types. CDR1 MNHEY and CDR2 SVGAGI were looked up in the germline V gene. Taken from cysteine to phenylalanine, the CDR3 has 13 residues. Of all the DNA, just the CDR3 is kept, 39 bases in frame from base 1. V is reduced by 7 bases and J by 1 base, leaving a spacing of 10 bases between them. TCRbeta CDR3 regions were amplified from genomic DNA using the immunoSEQ Assay, a bias-controlled multiplex PCR. As for how the authors treated the data: The number of nucleated cells in each sample was estimated from the amplification of reference gene primers within the assay. To quantify the absolute abundance of each unique TCRbeta CDR3 rearrangement, sequence reads were collapsed and filtered. For each sample, productive Simpson clonality was calculated as the square root of Simpson's diversity index over productive rearrangements. TCRdb limited this immuneACCESS table to in-frame rearrangements with V and J called. A share of clones is missing; checked studies link under half to unresolved V genes, and the rest is unexplained. D and trimming were read from the DNA, whereas the V and J calls and clone size are those reported in that table. This sample has under 60,000 clones in its table, and approximately 84% of those were observed once. Of the sample, roughly 4% is held by the ten largest clones.

The receptor's source is a man between 60 and 70 years old with acute or convalescent COVID-19. The chain employs TRBV6-5 and TRBJ2-5, with TRBD1 tentatively as D gene (6 bases match). Sample: peripheral blood. The DNA sequence reads TGTGCCAGCATGGTAGGGGGCCAAGAGACCCAGTACTTC. Its protein is CASMVGGQETQYF.